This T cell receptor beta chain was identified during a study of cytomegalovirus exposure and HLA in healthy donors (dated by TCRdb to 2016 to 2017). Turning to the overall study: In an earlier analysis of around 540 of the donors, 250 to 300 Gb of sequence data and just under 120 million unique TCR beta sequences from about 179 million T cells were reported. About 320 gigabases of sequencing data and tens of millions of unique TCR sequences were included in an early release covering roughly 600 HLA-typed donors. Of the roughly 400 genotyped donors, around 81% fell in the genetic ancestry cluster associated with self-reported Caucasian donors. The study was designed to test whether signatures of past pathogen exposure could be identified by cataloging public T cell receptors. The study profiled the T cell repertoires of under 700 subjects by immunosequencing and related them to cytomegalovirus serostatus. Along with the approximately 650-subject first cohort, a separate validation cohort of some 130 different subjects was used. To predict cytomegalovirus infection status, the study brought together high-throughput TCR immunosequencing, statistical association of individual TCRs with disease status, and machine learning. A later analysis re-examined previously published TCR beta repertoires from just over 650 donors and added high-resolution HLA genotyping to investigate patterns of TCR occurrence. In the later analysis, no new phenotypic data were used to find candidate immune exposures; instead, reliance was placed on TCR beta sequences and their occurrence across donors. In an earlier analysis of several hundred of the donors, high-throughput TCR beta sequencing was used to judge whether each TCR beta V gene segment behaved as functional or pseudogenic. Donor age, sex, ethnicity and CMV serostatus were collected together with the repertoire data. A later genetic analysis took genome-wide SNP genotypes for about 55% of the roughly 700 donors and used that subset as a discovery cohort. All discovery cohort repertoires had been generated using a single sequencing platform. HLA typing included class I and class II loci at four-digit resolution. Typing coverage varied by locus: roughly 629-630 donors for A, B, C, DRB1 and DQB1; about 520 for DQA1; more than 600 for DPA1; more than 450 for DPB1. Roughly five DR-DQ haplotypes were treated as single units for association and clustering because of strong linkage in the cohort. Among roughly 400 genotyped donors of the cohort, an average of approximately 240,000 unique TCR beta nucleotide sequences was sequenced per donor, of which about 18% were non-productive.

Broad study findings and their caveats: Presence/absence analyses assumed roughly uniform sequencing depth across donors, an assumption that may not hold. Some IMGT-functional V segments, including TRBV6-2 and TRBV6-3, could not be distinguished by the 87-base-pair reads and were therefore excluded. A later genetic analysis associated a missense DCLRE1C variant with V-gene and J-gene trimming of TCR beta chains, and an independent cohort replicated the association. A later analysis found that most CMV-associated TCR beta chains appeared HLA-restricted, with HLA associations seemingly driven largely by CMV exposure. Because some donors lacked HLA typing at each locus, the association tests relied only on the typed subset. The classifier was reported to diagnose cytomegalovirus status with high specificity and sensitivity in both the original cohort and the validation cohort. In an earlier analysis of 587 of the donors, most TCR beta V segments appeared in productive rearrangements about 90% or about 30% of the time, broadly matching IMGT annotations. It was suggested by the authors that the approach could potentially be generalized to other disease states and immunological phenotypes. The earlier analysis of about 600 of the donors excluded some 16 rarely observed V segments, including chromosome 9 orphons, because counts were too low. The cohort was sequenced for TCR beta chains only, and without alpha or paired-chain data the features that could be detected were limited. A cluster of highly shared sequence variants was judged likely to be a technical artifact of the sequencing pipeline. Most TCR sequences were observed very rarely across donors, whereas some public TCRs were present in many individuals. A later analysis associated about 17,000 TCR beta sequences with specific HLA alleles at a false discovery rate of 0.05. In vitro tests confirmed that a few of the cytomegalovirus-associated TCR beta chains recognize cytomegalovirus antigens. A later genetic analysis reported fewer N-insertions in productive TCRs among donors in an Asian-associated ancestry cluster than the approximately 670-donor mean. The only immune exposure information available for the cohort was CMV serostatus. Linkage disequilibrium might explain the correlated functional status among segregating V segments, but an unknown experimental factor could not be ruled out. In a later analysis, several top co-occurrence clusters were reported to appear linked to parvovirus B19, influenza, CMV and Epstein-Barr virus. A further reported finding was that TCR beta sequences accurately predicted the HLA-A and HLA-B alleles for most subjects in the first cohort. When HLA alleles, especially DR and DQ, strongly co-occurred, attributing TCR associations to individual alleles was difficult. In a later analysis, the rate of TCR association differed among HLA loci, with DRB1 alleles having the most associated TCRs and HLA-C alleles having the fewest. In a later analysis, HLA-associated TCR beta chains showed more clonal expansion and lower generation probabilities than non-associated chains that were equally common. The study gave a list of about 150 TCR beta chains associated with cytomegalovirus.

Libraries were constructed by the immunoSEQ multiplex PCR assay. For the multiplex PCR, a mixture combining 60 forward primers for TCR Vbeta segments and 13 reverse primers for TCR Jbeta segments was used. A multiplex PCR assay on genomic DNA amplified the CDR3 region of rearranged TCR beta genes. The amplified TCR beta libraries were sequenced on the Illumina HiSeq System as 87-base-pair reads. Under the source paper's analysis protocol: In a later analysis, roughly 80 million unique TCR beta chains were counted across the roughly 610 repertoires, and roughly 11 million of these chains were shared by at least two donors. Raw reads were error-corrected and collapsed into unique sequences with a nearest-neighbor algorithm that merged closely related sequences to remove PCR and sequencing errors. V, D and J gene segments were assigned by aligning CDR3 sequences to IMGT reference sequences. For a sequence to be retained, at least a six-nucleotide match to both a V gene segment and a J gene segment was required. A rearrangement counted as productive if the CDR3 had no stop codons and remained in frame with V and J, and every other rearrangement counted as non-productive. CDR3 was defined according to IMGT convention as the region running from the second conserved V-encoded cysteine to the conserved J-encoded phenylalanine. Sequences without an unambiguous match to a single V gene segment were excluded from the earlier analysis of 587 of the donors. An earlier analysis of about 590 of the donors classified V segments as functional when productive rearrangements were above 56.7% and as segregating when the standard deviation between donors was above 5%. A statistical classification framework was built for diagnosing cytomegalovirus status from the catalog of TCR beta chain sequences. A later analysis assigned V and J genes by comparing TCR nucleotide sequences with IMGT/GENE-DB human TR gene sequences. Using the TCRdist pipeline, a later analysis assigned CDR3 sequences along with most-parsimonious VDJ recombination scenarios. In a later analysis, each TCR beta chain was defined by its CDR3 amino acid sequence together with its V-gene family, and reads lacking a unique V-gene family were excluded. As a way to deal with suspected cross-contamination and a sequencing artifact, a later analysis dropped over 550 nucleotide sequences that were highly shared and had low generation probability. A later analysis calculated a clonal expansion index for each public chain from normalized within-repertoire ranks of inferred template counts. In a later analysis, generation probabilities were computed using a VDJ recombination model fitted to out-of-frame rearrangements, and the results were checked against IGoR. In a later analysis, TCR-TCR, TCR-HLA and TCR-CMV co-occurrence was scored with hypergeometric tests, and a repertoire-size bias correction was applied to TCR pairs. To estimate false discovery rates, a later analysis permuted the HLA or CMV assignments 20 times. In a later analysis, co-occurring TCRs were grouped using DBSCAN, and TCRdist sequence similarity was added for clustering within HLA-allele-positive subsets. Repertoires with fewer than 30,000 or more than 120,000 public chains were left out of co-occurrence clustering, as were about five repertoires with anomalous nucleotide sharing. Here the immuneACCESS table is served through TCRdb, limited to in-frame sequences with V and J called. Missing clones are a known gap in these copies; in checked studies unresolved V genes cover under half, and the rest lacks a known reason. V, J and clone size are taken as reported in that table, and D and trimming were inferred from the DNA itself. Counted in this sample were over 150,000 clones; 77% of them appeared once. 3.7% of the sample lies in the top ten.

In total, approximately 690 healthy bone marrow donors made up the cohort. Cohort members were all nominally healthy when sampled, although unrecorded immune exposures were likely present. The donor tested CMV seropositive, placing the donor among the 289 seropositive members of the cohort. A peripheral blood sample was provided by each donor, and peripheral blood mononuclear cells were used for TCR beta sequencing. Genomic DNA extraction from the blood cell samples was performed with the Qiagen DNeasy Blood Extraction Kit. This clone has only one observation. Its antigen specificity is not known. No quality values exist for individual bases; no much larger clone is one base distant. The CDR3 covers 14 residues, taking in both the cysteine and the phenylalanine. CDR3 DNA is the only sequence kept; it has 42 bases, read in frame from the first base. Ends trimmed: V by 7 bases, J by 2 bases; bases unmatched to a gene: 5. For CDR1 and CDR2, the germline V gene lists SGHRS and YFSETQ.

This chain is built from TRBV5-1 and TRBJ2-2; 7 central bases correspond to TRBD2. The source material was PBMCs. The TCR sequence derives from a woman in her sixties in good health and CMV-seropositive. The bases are TGCGCCAGCGTCGGGACTACCAACACCGGGGAGCTGTTTTTT. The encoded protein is CASVGTTNTGELFF.